This is a list of T cell receptor beta chains from one sample in a study of Ad26.COV2.S vaccination and SARS-CoV-2 variants. Data came from immunoSEQ multiplex PCR; TCRdb stores just in-frame clones and leaves some out. The table lists 350,000 to 450,000 clones, about four fifths of them singletons, with nearly 7.5% in the top ten. The specimen was peripheral blood, collected in a trial of Ad26.COV2.S vaccine versus placebo. These receptors originate from a person aged 18-65 years who received the Ad26.COV2.S COVID-19 vaccine or a placebo. Each CDR3 is given with its conserved first and last residue. D genes are given only for firm matches. The size field is filled for only some rows; it gives once, few, many or a size class.

size	D	J	V	DNA	CDR3
NA	TRBD1	TRBJ1-1	TRBV28	TGTGCCAGCAGAGGTCAGGGGACAGGGGGCGCGAGGACTGAAGCTTTCTTT	CASRGQGTGGARTEAFF
once	NA	TRBJ2-2	TRBV3-1/TRBV3-2	TGTGCCAGCAGCCACCTGGGCACCGGGGAGCTGTTTTTT	CASSHLGTGELFF
once	NA	TRBJ1-1	TRBV12-3/TRBV12-4	TGTGCCAGCAGTACACAGGGCGGCACTGAAGCTTTCTTT	CASSTQGGTEAFF
NA	NA	TRBJ1-4	TRBV27	TGTGCCAGCAGTCCTAGCAGGGGTGATGAAAAACTGTTTTTT	CASSPSRGDEKLFF
NA	TRBD1	TRBJ2-6	TRBV19	TGTGCCAGTAGTATATTTGGAAGGGGGCAGGGTTCCTCTGGGGCCAACGTCCTGACTTTC	CASSIFGRGQGSSGANVLTF
NA	TRBD1	TRBJ2-1	TRBV3-1/TRBV3-2	TGTGCCAGCAGCCATCGTCCGGGACAGGGGGTGATTAGCGGGGCCTACAATGAGCAGTTCTTC	CASSHRPGQGVISGAYNEQFF
NA	NA	TRBJ2-7	TRBV21-1	TGTGCCAGCAGCAAACTCTCAGGATTGGAAGAGCAGTACTTC	CASSKLSGLEEQYF
NA	NA	TRBJ2-3	TRBV19	TGTGCCAGTAGTATACGGACAGTTGGGGGGAATACGCAGTATTTT	CASSIRTVGGNTQYF
NA	NA	TRBJ2-3	TRBV5-1	TGCGCCAGCAGCTTGGAGGGGCGGGGTGTGGATACGCAGTATTTT	CASSLEGRGVDTQYF
NA	TRBD2	TRBJ2-1	TRBV7-3	TGTGCCAGCAGCCTAGCTAGCGGGAGGAGGGATGAGCAGTTCTTC	CASSLASGRRDEQFF
NA	NA	TRBJ1-4	TRBV13	TGTGCCAGCAGCTTAGGTCCAGTCTTGAGGGAAAAACTGTTTTTT	CASSLGPVLREKLFF
NA	NA	TRBJ2-7	TRBV27	TGTGCCAGCCGCGCCCGGGCCTTCAGCTCCTACGAGCAGTACTTC	CASRARAFSSYEQYF
NA	NA	TRBJ2-7	TRBV10-3	TGTGCCATCAGTGAGTCGTTCCAGTCTATCGGGGGCGAGCAGTACTTC	CAISESFQSIGGEQYF
NA	NA	TRBJ1-1	TRBV11-2	TGTGCCAGCAGCCCGCGGGGCACTGAAGCTTTCTTT	CASSPRGTEAFF
NA	TRBD1	TRBJ2-7	TRBV30	TGTGCCTGGAGTAAACGGGACAGCTACGAGCAGTACTTC	CAWSKRDSYEQYF
NA	NA	TRBJ2-7	TRBV19	TGTGCCAGTAGTGCCCTGGACATCCCCGAGCAGTACTTC	CASSALDIPEQYF
NA	NA	TRBJ1-1	TRBV28	TGTGCCAGCAGTTTAGTGGGGGCCCCGAACACTGAAGCTTTCTTT	CASSLVGAPNTEAFF
NA	NA	TRBJ2-2	TRBV5-4	TGTGCCAGCACTCCGGGGGGCGACGGGGAGCTGTTTTTT	CASTPGGDGELFF
few	TRBD2	TRBJ2-2	TRBV10-1	TGCGCCAGCAGTCCCGGACTAGCGGGAGTCCCCAACACCGGGGAGCTGTTTTTT	CASSPGLAGVPNTGELFF
NA	NA	TRBJ2-3	TRBV19	TGTGCCAGTAGTATTGCCCAGGGGGGGGCAGATACGCAGTATTTT	CASSIAQGGADTQYF
NA	NA	TRBJ2-4	TRBV4-3	TGCGCCAGCAGCCACCAGGGGGGGGGAAACATTCAGTACTTC	CASSHQGGGNIQYF
NA	NA	TRBJ1-5	TRBV4-2	TGTGCCAGCAGCCAAGGGGGAAGGCCCCTCGGCCAGCCCCAGCATTTT	CASSQGGRPLGQPQHF
NA	NA	TRBJ2-1	TRBV6-5	TGTGCCAGCAGTTATTCCCTTACTAGTGACAATGAGCAGTTCTTC	CASSYSLTSDNEQFF
NA	NA	TRBJ2-5	TRBV9	TGTGCCAGCAGCTTACGAGGACAGTTACAAGAGACCCAGTACTTC	CASSLRGQLQETQYF
NA	NA	TRBJ2-7	TRBV12-5	TGTGCTAGTGGTTTCGGGGGCAACGAGCAGTACTTC	CASGFGGNEQYF
NA	NA	TRBJ1-2	TRBV6-5	TGTGCCAGCAGGCTCGGAGGCGTCGGCGGCTACACCTTC	CASRLGGVGGYTF
NA	NA	TRBJ1-2	TRBV9	TGTGCCAGCTGGAGGGACGGCGGCTACACCTTC	CASWRDGGYTF
NA	NA	TRBJ2-1	TRBV27	TGTGCCAGCAGCAACAGCCTCTACAATGAGCAGTTCTTC	CASSNSLYNEQFF
NA	NA	TRBJ1-5	TRBV21-1	TGTGCCAGCAGCAAAGAAGGACTTAAGGGGACAGGGATTCAGCCCCAGCATTTT	CASSKEGLKGTGIQPQHF
once	NA	TRBJ1-2	TRBV11-3	TGTGCCAGCAGCCCGTTTCGGGGTGGCTACACCTTC	CASSPFRGGYTF
few	NA	TRBJ2-7	TRBV19	TGTGCCAGTAGCCAGGGGAGCTCCTACGAGCAGTACTTC	CASSQGSSYEQYF
few	NA	TRBJ2-1	TRBV9	TGTGCCAGCAGCGTAGAGTGGGCCCACAATGAGCAGTTCTTC	CASSVEWAHNEQFF
once	NA	TRBJ2-3	TRBV21-1	TGTGCCAGCAGCAAAGAGGGGGACAGGGCAGGTAGTACGCAGTATTTT	CASSKEGDRAGSTQYF
NA	NA	TRBJ2-1	TRBV18	TGTGCCAGCTCACGTGGTAGAACATTCAATGAGCAGTTCTTC	CASSRGRTFNEQFF
NA	NA	TRBJ2-1	TRBV18	TGTGCCAGCTCACCGAACAGTTACAATGAGCAGTTCTTC	CASSPNSYNEQFF
NA	TRBD1	TRBJ1-2	TRBV6-5	TGTGCCAGCAGTTCCCCAAGACAGGGGCAGACCTTC	CASSSPRQGQTF
NA	TRBD2	TRBJ2-1	TRBV5-1	TGCGCCAGCAGAAGCCCGACTAGCGGGAGCGATGAGCAGTTCTTC	CASRSPTSGSDEQFF
NA	TRBD1	TRBJ1-3	TRBV7-9	TGTGCCAGCAGCTCGGGACAGCCCTCCTCTGGAAACACCATATATTTT	CASSSGQPSSGNTIYF
NA	NA	TRBJ2-1	TRBV3-1/TRBV3-2	TGTGCCAGCAGCCCGAGTGGCCCCGAGCAGTTCTTC	CASSPSGPEQFF
NA	NA	TRBJ1-2	TRBV3-1/TRBV3-2	TGTGCCAGCAGGTCCGTGGGAAATCGTGGAGGCTACACCTTC	CASRSVGNRGGYTF
NA	NA	TRBJ2-7	TRBV7-2	TGTGCCAGCAGAGAGTGGGAGGAGAACTACGAGCAGTACTTC	CASREWEENYEQYF
NA	TRBD1	TRBJ1-2	TRBV29-1	TGCAGCGTAGGGACAGTTGGTAACTATGGCTACACCTTC	CSVGTVGNYGYTF
few	NA	TRBJ1-4	TRBV6-5	TGTGCCAGCGGTAGGACAGTTAATGAAAAACTGTTTTTT	CASGRTVNEKLFF
NA	NA	TRBJ2-7	TRBV3-1/TRBV3-2	TGTGCCAGCAGACAAGGGAGGTGGGGTGACTACGAGCAGTACTTC	CASRQGRWGDYEQYF
NA	TRBD1	TRBJ2-7	TRBV5-1	TGCGCCAGCAGCTTGGGTGTGGGACAGGCGGCCTACGAGCAGTACTTC	CASSLGVGQAAYEQYF
NA	NA	TRBJ2-2	TRBV19	TGTGCCAGTAGTATACCGGGTTCGGGGGAGCTGTTTTTT	CASSIPGSGELFF